One and the same sample provided the 20 T cell receptor beta chains below, sequenced in a study of radiation and T cells in renal cell carcinoma. The protocol was immunoSEQ multiplex PCR, while the TCRdb copy is restricted to in-frame clones and leaves out a portion. This sample carries tens of thousands of clones, approximately 80% of them seen once, and the ten largest clones take around 6.3%. Time point given: baseline pretreatment blood. Described treatment: 15 Gy SBRT to primary tumor, nephrectomy 4 weeks later. Sequenced here: blood, sampled from a patient whose treatment included radiotherapy and nephrectomy. The receptors stem from a man aged 60 to 75 with renal cell carcinoma.

The chain employs TRBV28 and TRBJ1-1; 10 bases match TRBD1. After removal of 3 bases from V and 6 bases from J, the junction contained 7 bases not matched to a gene. This CDR3 contains 15 residues. Germline V gene sequence: CDR1 MDHEN, CDR2 SYDVKM. CDR3 DNA sequence: TGTGCCAGCAGTTTTCCGGGACAGGGGCGGCCTGAAGCTTTCTTT. Protein product: CASSFPGQGRPEAFF.

The chain has TRBV6-5 and TRBJ1-4; the D is unclear. The V and J ends lost 0 bases and 0 bases respectively, with 5 bases between them. This CDR3 is 15 amino acids long. Germline V gives CDR1 MNHEY, CDR2 SVGAGI. The CDR3 sequence: CASSYSGSTNEKLFF. The CDR3 DNA is TGTGCCAGCAGTTACTCCGGTTCAACTAATGAAAAACTGTTTTTT.

This sequence joins TRBV23-1 and TRBJ2-7; D gene ambiguous. TRBV23-1 is an open reading frame whose function is uncertain. The CDR3 has 14 residues. The V end lost 4 bases, the J end lost 2 bases, and 12 bases lay between the germline ends. For the CDR3, the DNA is TGCGCCAGCAGTCTTCCGACGGCACCCTACGAGCAGTACTTC. Translated: CASSLPTAPYEQYF.

The chain combines TRBV11-2 with TRBJ1-5; 7 bases fit TRBD1. The germline gives CDR1 SGHAT, CDR2 FQNNGV. V trimming: 7 bases; J trimming: 3 bases; junction bases outside the gene matches: 3. The CDR3 has 13 amino acids. The chain's CDR3 is CASMGQINQPQHF. The CDR3 DNA sequence: TGTGCCAGCATGGGACAGATCAATCAGCCCCAGCATTTT. The full variable domain, completed using reference TRBV11-2 and TRBJ1-5, is EAGVAQSPRYKIIEKRQSVAFWCNPISGHATLYWYQQILGQGPKLLIQFQNNGVVDDSQLPKDRFSAERLKGVDSTLKIQPAKLEDSAVYLCASMGQINQPQHFGDGTRLSIL.

The rearrangement joins TRBV6-1 to TRBJ2-5; D unresolved. Germline assignment: CDR1 MNHNS and CDR2 SASEGT. Trimming left V 6 bases short and J 1 base short, with 6 bases between. This CDR3 has 12 amino acids. The CDR3 sequence is CASSGRQETQYF. The DNA for the CDR3 is TGTGCCAGCAGCGGGCGCCAAGAGACCCAGTACTTC.

This clone was recorded only once. This sequence joins TRBV9 and TRBJ1-1; 11 positions agree with TRBD1. Germline loops: CDR1 SGDLS, CDR2 YYNGEE. The CDR3 is 16 residues long. V lost 4 bases to trimming and J lost 4 bases; unmatched junction nucleotides: 9. In nucleotides, the CDR3 is TGTGCCAGCAGCCCAAGGACAGGGGGCGGGTCCACTGAAGCTTTCTTT. Protein sequence: CASSPRTGGGSTEAFF. The whole variable domain, filled in from reference TRBV9 and TRBJ1-1, reads DSGVTQTPKHLITATGQRVTLRCSPRSGDLSVYWYQQSLDQGLQFLIQYYNGEERAKGNILERFSAQQFPDLHSELNLSSLELGDSALYFCASSPRTGGGSTEAFFGQGTRLTVV.

This chain uses TRBV27 with TRBJ2-3; a possible D gene is TRBD2 (6 bases). V lost 5 bases and J 1 base, leaving 19 bases between the germline ends. This CDR3 spans 17 amino acids. CDR1 and CDR2 (germline): MNHEY, SMNVEV (reference sequence). CDR3 sequence reads: CASSRPTWREGTDTQYF. The CDR3 DNA reads TGTGCCAGCAGTCGCCCGACGTGGCGGGAAGGCACAGATACGCAGTATTTT.

This chain links TRBV9 with TRBJ2-1, with 10 bases aligning to TRBD2. The germline gives CDR1 SGDLS, CDR2 YYNGEE. The ends lost 3 bases at V and 3 bases at J; junction bases unmatched: 0. This CDR3 is 14 amino acids long. DNA of the CDR3: TGTGCCAGCAGCGAGCGGGGGGGCTACAATGAGCAGTTCTTC. Amino acids: CASSERGGYNEQFF.

The chain's CDR3 is CASSVGGVFLTSTDTQYF. CDR3 in DNA: TGTGCCAGCAGCGTAGGAGGGGTCTTTTTGACTAGCACAGATACGCAGTATTTT. The chain links TRBV9 to TRBJ2-3; D tentatively fits TRBD1 or TRBD2 (5 bases each). The V end lost 0 bases, the J end lost 0 bases, and 17 bases lay between the germline ends. The V gene's germline CDR1 is SGDLS and CDR2 YYNGEE. This CDR3 is 18 amino acids long.

This clone was recorded a few times. The chain carries TRBV6-6 and TRBJ2-1; a possible D gene is TRBD2 (5 bases). V gave up 0 bases and J gave up 5 bases, with 5 bases separating them. CDR1 and CDR2 (germline): MNHNY, SVGAGI (reference sequence). This CDR3 region has 13 residues. As DNA, the CDR3 is TGTGCCAGCAGTTACTCGAGGGACAATGAGCAGTTCTTC. Residues: CASSYSRDNEQFF.

The rearrangement uses TRBV11-3 and TRBJ1-1, with D unresolved. The CDR3 totals 13 residues. Trimming pared 2 bases from V and 1 base from J, leaving 5 bases between. Germline V gives CDR1 SGHNT, CDR2 YENEEA. The CDR3 DNA sequence: TGTGCCAGCAGCTTATTGGGGAACACTGAAGCTTTCTTT. Amino acid sequence: CASSLLGNTEAFF. Complete variable domain (other parts from reference TRBV11-3 and TRBJ1-1): EAGVVQSPRYKIIEKKQPVAFWCNPISGHNTLYWYLQNLGQGPELLIRYENEEAVDDSQLPKDRFSAERLKGVDSTLKIQPAELGDSAVYLCASSLLGNTEAFFGQGTRLTVV.

The J gene is TRBJ2-5, the V gene TRBV7-2; 8 bases are a match to TRBD2. The CDR3 runs 17 residues. V lost 3 bases and J lost 1; bases outside the gene matches: 10. Germline assignment: CDR1 SGHTA and CDR2 FQGNSA. CDR3 sequence (DNA): TGTGCCAGCAGCTTGGACCTTATAGCGGGGATCCAAGAGACCCAGTACTTC. It translates to CASSLDLIAGIQETQYF.

The chain carries TRBV5-1 and TRBJ2-1, with 14 bases fitting TRBD2. This CDR3 has 20 amino acids. The germline V gene has CDR1 SGHRS and CDR2 YFSETQ. After removal of 4 bases from V and 3 bases from J, the junction contained 15 bases not matched to a gene. This chain's CDR3 is CASSRTGLAGEWTLYNEQFF. In nucleotides, the CDR3 is TGCGCCAGCAGCAGGACGGGACTAGCGGGAGAATGGACCCTCTACAATGAGCAGTTCTTC.

J is TRBJ2-2 and V is TRBV7-9, with 10 bases lining up with TRBD2. This CDR3 region has 18 residues. Germline lookup yields CDR1 SEHNR and CDR2 FQNEAQ (reference sequence). V lost 2 bases, J lost 2 bases, and 8 bases stayed unmatched. This CDR3 reads CASSLSLAGLGNTGELFF. The CDR3 nucleotides are TGTGCCAGCAGCTTATCACTAGCGGGATTGGGAAACACCGGGGAGCTGTTTTTT.

V gene TRBV18 combines with J gene TRBJ2-2; 7 bases line up with TRBD2. After removal of 2 bases from V and 7 bases from J, the junction contained 4 bases not matched to a gene. Germline assignment: CDR1 KGHSH and CDR2 LQKENI. The CDR3 is made up of 14 amino acids. CDR3 sequence reads: CASSPSLALGELFF. The CDR3 DNA follows: TGTGCCAGCTCACCATCACTAGCGCTCGGGGAGCTGTTTTTT.

Concerning this clone itself: Other DNA sequences in the sample encode the same CDR3. J is TRBJ2-2 and V is TRBV19; TRBD2 matches at 12 bases. CDR3 length equals 16 residues. Trimming at V came to 3 bases and at J to 3 bases, leaving 2 bases not matched to a gene. Per germline, CDR1 LNHDA and CDR2 SQIVND (reference sequence). CDR3 loop: CASSIGLAGYTGELFF. CDR3 coding DNA: TGTGCCAGTAGTATCGGACTAGCGGGGTACACCGGGGAGCTGTTTTTT.

The chain uses TRBV18 and TRBJ2-2; D ambiguous. The germline V gene has CDR1 KGHSH and CDR2 LQKENI. There are 17 residues in the CDR3. Between the trimmed V and J ends, which lost 6 bases and 2 bases, there was a span of 19 bases. As DNA, the CDR3 is TGTGCCAGCTCCCTAACAGCACCTGCCCTAAACACCGGGGAGCTGTTTTTT. Encoded protein: CASSLTAPALNTGELFF.

The chain has TRBV29-1 and TRBJ2-1; 10 bases line up with TRBD2. Germline V gene data show CDR1 as SQVTM and CDR2 as ANQGSEA. This CDR3 is built from 14 residues. Germline trimming cut 6 bases from V and 3 bases from J; bases unmatched to any gene: 5. The CDR3 DNA reads as TGCAGCGTGGTAGCGGGAGGACTCTACAATGAGCAGTTCTTC. Protein sequence: CSVVAGGLYNEQFF.

This rearrangement joins TRBV21-1 to TRBJ1-5. TRBV21-1 represents a pseudogene. This CDR3 is 15 amino acids long. CDR3 protein: CASSKAPLGIRPQHF. CDR3 sequence (DNA): TGTGCCAGCAGCAAAGCGCCTCTCGGGATTCGGCCCCAGCATTTT.

This clone occurred a few times. The chain joins TRBV9 to TRBJ1-3, with a tentative D call TRBD1 (5 bases). The CDR3 runs to 15 residues. Per the germline V gene, CDR1 is SGDLS and CDR2 is YYNGEE. Trimming removed 2 bases at V and 4 bases at J, with 13 bases between. CDR3 in amino acids: CASSVEGREGNTIYF. The CDR3 nucleotides read TGTGCCAGCAGCGTCGAGGGGCGGGAGGGAAACACCATATATTTT.